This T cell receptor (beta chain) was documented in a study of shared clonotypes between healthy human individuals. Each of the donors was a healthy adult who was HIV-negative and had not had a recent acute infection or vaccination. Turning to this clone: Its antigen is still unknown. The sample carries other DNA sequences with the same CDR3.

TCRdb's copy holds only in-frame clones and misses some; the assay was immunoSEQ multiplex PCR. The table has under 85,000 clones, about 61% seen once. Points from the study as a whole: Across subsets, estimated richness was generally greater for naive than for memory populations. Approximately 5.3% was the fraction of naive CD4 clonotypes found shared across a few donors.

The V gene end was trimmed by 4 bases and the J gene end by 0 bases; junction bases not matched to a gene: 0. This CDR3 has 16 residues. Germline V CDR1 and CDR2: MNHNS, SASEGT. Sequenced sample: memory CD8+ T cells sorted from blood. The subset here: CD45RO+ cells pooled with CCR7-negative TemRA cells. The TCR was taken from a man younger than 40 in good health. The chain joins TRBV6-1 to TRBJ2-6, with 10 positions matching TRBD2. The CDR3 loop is CASSGLAGSGANVLTF. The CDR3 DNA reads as TGTGCCAGCAGTGGACTAGCGGGCTCTGGGGCCAACGTCCTGACTTTC.